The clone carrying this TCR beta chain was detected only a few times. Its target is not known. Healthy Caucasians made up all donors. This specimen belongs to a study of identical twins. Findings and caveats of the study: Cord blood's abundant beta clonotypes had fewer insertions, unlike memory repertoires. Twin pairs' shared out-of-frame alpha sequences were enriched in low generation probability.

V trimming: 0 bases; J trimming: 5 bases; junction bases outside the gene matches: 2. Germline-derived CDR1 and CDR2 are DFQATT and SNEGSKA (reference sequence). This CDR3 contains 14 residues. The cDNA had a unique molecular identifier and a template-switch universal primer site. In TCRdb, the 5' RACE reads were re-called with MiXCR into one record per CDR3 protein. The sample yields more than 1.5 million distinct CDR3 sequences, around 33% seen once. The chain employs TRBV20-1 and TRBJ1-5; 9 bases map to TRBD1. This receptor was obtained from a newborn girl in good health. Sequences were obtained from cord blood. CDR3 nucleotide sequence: TGCAGTGCTAGAGATCACAGGGGGCATCAGCCCCAGCATTTT. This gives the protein CSARDHRGHQPQHF.